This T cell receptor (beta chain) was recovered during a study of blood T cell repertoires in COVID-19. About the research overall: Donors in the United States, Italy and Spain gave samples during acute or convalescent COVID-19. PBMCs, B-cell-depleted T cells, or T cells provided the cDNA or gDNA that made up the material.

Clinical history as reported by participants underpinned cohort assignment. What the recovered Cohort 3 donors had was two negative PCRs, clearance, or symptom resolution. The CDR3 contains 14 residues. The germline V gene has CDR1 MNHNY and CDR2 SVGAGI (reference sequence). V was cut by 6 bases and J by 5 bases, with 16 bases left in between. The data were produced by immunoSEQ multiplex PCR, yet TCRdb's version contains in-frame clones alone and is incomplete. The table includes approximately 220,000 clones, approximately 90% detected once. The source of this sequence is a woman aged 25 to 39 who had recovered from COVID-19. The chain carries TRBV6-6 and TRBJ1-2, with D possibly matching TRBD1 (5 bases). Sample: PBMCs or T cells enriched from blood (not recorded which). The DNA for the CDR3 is TGTGCCAGCAGCTATCAAGGGGCCCAATATGGCTACACCTTC. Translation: CASSYQGAQYGYTF.